A selection of T cell receptor beta chains follows, all from one sample in a study of T-cell reconstitution after alpha-beta-depleted transplantation in children. TCRdb re-called the PCR reads with MiXCR, one entry per CDR3 protein. The data contain 90,000 to 100,000 distinct CDR3 sequences, 23% of them singletons. The specimen comprised PBMCs, sampled before TCRalphabeta/CD19-depleted stem cell transplant. The receptors stem from a boy aged 2 to 9 with acute lymphoblastic leukemia, due to receive a stem cell transplant. The CDR3 runs from the conserved cysteine through the conserved F or W. Fields, in order: J gene, V gene, clone size, CDR3 protein. Clone size is stated in some rows and not others, as once, few, many or a class when expanded.

TRBJ2-1 TRBV29-1 few CSVEGRYNEQFF
TRBJ2-1 TRBV20-1 many CSVPSGGPPNEQFF
TRBJ1-6 TRBV12-3/TRBV12-4 few CASSPPGLRSSPLHF
TRBJ2-3 TRBV5-1 NA CASLVGTSRSTDTQYF
TRBJ2-1 TRBV6-5 NA CASSLGLAGSYNEQFF
TRBJ1-1 TRBV6-5 NA CASSRQGSKDTEAFF
TRBJ1-6 TRBV28 many CAIDRGDSPLHF
TRBJ2-1 TRBV15 NA CATSSPGAPQRRGYYNEQFF
TRBJ2-5 TRBV5-1 many CASSLGPSGGGETQYF
TRBJ2-7 TRBV5-1 many CASSSEDRGYEQYF
TRBJ2-7 TRBV9 few CASSGRDDSYEQYF
TRBJ2-1 TRBV29-1 many CSVENRDEQFF
TRBJ1-2 TRBV28 NA CASSVGSYYGYTF
TRBJ2-5 TRBV28 NA CASSPGDGGRETQYF
TRBJ2-4 TRBV20-1 few CSARDRGRDIQYF
TRBJ2-7 TRBV29-1 few CSALWGHEQYF
TRBJ2-3 TRBV29-1 few CSVGWSSASTDTQYF
TRBJ1-2 TRBV27 few CASSANQGGGYTF
TRBJ2-3 TRBV3-1 NA CARSQGASGVGDTQYF
TRBJ2-1 TRBV5-1 many CASSLLGEQFF
TRBJ2-1 TRBV3-1 NA CASSHAGTWTSGQFF
TRBJ2-5 TRBV12-3/TRBV12-4 many CASSFGQSEETQYF
TRBJ2-4 TRBV4-3 many CASSQGGGQVPLAKNIQYF
TRBJ2-7 TRBV7-2 many CASSPRTVEQYF
TRBJ2-7 TRBV5-6 NA CASSPQGFYEQYF
TRBJ1-4 TRBV16 NA CASSQSGDAYEKLFF
TRBJ2-3 TRBV11-1 few CASSLRTGGTTDTQYF
TRBJ2-2 TRBV28 NA CASSLLRGVPGELFF
TRBJ2-7 TRBV10-3 few CAISESPIRGPSYEQYF
TRBJ2-7 TRBV28 NA CASRRGTSSYEQYF
TRBJ2-1 TRBV9 NA CASSVRTGDYNEQFF
TRBJ2-4 TRBV20-1 many CSARVPAAKNIQYF
TRBJ2-7 TRBV12-3/TRBV12-4 many CASSRSGGPYEQYF
TRBJ2-5 TRBV6-2/TRBV6-3 NA CASSYGQETQYF
TRBJ2-7 TRBV24-1 few CATSDPRGSPYEQYF
TRBJ2-6 TRBV9 NA CASRDGTRPGANVLTF
TRBJ2-2 TRBV4-1 NA CASSPLPGTGGFGGELFF
TRBJ2-5 TRBV5-1 NA CASSTGRGSETQYF
TRBJ2-3 TRBV6-2/TRBV6-3 few CASSYADFQPKVDTQYF
TRBJ1-5 TRBV6-2/TRBV6-3 few CASSHATISNQPQHF
TRBJ2-5 TRBV5-1 few CASSLVLAGIQETQYF
TRBJ2-2 TRBV7-8 NA CASSFGQGPENTGELFF
TRBJ2-1 TRBV30 NA CAWSVDLKQHNEQFF
TRBJ2-1 TRBV10-3 NA CATHNPLAEGPNEQFF
TRBJ2-2 TRBV25-1 NA CASSDPITGELFF
TRBJ1-1 TRBV5-1 NA CASSLALGAPGNTEAFF
TRBJ1-5 TRBV6-5 NA CASKAPNQPQHF
TRBJ2-7 TRBV6-5 few CASITGAIYEQYF
TRBJ2-5 TRBV11-2 NA CASSLSTGGETQYF
TRBJ2-3 TRBV28 NA CASSRPSGPDTQYF
TRBJ1-1 TRBV2 NA CASSVLRKNTEAFF
TRBJ1-1 TRBV5-1 NA CASSPDGRGRNTEAFF
TRBJ2-3 TRBV28 NA CASRLSGGWSTDTQYF